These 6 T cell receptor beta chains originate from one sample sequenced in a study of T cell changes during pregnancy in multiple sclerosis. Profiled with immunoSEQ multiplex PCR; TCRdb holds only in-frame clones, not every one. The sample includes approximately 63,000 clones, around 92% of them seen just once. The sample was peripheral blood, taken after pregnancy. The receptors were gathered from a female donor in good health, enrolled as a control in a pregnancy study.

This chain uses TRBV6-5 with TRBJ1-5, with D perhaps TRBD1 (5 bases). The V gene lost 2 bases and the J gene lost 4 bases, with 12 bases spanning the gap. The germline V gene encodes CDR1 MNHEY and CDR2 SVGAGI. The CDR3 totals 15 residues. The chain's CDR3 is CASSYQVGANQPQHF. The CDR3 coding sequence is TGTGCCAGCAGTTACCAAGTAGGGGCTAATCAGCCCCAGCATTTT.

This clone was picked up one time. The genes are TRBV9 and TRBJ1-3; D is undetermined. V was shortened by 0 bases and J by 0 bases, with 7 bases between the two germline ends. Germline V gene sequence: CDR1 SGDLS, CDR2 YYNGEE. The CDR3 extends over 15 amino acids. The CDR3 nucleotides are TGTGCCAGCAGCGTAGACTACCGCTCTGGAAACACCATATATTTT. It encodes CASSVDYRSGNTIYF.

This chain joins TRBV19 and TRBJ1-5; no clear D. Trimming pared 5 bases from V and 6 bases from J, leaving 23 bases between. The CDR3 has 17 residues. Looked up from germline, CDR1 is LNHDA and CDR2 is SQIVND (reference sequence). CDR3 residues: CASSPSTTREGSQPQHF. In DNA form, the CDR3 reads TGTGCCAGTAGTCCCTCCACGACCCGGGAAGGTAGTCAGCCCCAGCATTTT. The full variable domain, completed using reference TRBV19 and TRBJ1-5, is DGGITQSPKYLFRKEGQNVTLSCEQNLNHDAMYWYRQDPGQGLRLIYYSQIVNDFQKGDIAEGYSVSREKKESFPLTVTSAQKNPTAFYLCASSPSTTREGSQPQHFGDGTRLSIL.

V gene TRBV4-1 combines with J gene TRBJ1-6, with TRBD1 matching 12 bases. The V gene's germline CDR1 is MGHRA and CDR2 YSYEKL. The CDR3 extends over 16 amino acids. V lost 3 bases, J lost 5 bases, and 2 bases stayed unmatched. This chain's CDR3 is CASSQGQGAHNSPLHF. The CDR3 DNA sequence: TGCGCCAGCAGCCAGGGACAGGGGGCTCATAATTCACCCCTCCACTTT.

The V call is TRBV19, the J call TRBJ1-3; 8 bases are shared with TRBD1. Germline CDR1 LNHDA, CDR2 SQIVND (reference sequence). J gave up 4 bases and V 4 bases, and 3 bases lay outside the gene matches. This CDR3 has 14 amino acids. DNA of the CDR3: TGTGCCAGTAGTACACGGGACAGGGGAAACACCATATATTTT. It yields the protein CASSTRDRGNTIYF.

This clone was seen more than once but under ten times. Here the CDR3 reads CASSPSDRANYGYTF. The CDR3 DNA sequence: TGTGCCAGCTCACCATCGGACAGGGCGAACTATGGCTACACCTTC. The rearrangement joins TRBV18 to TRBJ1-2; TRBD1 aligns across 8 bases. This CDR3 region has 15 residues. Germline loops: CDR1 KGHSH, CDR2 LQKENI. Losses at the gene ends were 2 bases for V and 2 bases for J; bases not matched to a gene: 4.